The 31 T cell receptor beta chains presented below share a single source sample, sequenced in a study of cytomegalovirus exposure and HLA in healthy donors. The PCR made use of 60 Vbeta and 13 Jbeta primers. Some clones are missing from TCRdb's copy, which holds only in-frame ones; the method was immunoSEQ multiplex PCR. The data show roughly 130,000 clones, with more than 60% seen just once and roughly 1.9% held by the top ten. The specimen was PBMCs. The origin of the receptors is a male donor in good health and CMV-seronegative.

This chain joins TRBV30 and TRBJ1-1; 9 bases fit TRBD1. V lost 3 bases and J lost 11; bases outside the gene matches: 4. This CDR3 contains 11 residues. Germline V gives CDR1 GTSNPN, CDR2 SVGIG (reference sequence). The CDR3 DNA follows: TGTGCCTGGAGGGGACAGGGTGAGGCTTTCTTT. Protein sequence: CAWRGQGEAFF.

The chain is built from TRBV2 and TRBJ2-5; D is perhaps TRBD2 (6 bases). The J call may be wrong; the DNA end is better matched by TRBJ2-7. Germline V CDR1 and CDR2: SNHLY, FYNNEI. CDR3 length: 13 residues. This chain's CDR3 is CASTSGFSYEQYF. The CDR3 region has the DNA TGTGCCAGCACCAGCGGGTTCTCCTACGAGCAGTACTTC.

Only a few counts were recorded for this clone. CDR3 sequence reads: CASRPGQGRYNEQFF. The CDR3 DNA reads TGTGCCAGTAGACCGGGACAGGGGCGCTACAATGAGCAGTTCTTC. The rearrangement uses TRBV19 and TRBJ2-1; 10 bases are shared with TRBD1. V dropped 6 bases and J dropped 3; count of bases not matched to a gene: 5. There are 15 residues in the CDR3. Germline CDR1 and CDR2: LNHDA and SQIVND (reference sequence).

This chain joins TRBV5-6 and TRBJ2-1, with TRBD2 matching over 8 bases. CDR3 length: 15 residues. V lost 0 bases to trimming and J lost 9 bases; unmatched junction nucleotides: 8. Germline CDR1 and CDR2: SGHDT and YYEEEE. The CDR3 reads CASSLVPGGPSEQFF. The CDR3, as DNA: TGTGCCAGCAGCTTGGTGCCGGGGGGGCCTAGTGAGCAGTTCTTC.

The V call is TRBV15, the J call TRBJ1-5, with 11 bases identical to TRBD1. J lost 0 bases, V lost 6 bases, and 7 bases had no gene match. Germline-derived CDR1 and CDR2 are LNHNV and YYDKDF (reference sequence). The CDR3 contains 17 residues. The CDR3 DNA is TGTGCCACCAGTCCCGGGACAGGGGGATATAGCAATCAGCCCCAGCATTTT. Amino acids: CATSPGTGGYSNQPQHF.

The chain employs TRBV19 and TRBJ1-3; maybe TRBD1 (5 bases). There are 15 residues in the CDR3. CDR1 and CDR2 from the germline V gene are LNHDA and SQIVND (reference sequence). Trimming pared 9 bases from V and 4 bases from J, leaving 19 bases between. CDR3 sequence reads: CASRAFAVEGNTIYF. The CDR3 nucleotides read TGTGCCAGCAGGGCATTCGCAGTGGAGGGAAACACCATATATTTT.

This rearrangement joins TRBV15 to TRBJ2-7, with no clear D. From germline, CDR1 is LNHNV and CDR2 YYDKDF (reference sequence). V was pared by 0 bases and J by 0 bases, with 9 bases between. The CDR3 runs to 15 residues. CDR3 DNA: TGTGCCACCAGCAGAGATCCGAGGAGCTCCTACGAGCAGTACTTC. Its protein is CATSRDPRSSYEQYF.

The V gene is TRBV5-1, the J gene TRBJ2-7; 7 bases fit TRBD1. The V and J ends lost 3 bases and 6 bases, in that order; junction bases with no gene match: 12. CDR3 size: 15 residues. Germline V gene data show CDR1 as SGHRS and CDR2 as YFSETQ. This CDR3 reads CASSWQDRTPSEQYF. CDR3 DNA sequence: TGCGCCAGCAGCTGGCAGGACAGGACCCCTTCCGAGCAGTACTTC.

This clone has more than one count but fewer than ten. The gene calls are TRBV5-4 and TRBJ2-2, with no clear D. Per germline, CDR1 SGHNT and CDR2 YYREEE (reference sequence). Trimming stripped 6 bases from V and 0 bases from J, with 6 bases between. The CDR3 extends over 13 amino acids. This chain's CDR3 is CASTTSNTGELFF. CDR3 nucleotide sequence: TGTGCCAGCACTACCTCGAACACCGGGGAGCTGTTTTTT.

The gene calls are TRBV7-6 and TRBJ1-2; TRBD1 might be the D (5 bases). The CDR3 spans 15 residues. Per the germline V gene, CDR1 is SGHVS and CDR2 is FNYEAQ. The V and J ends lost 2 bases and 8 bases respectively, with 18 bases between them. CDR3 residues: CASSLSPRAIVGYTF. The CDR3 DNA is TGTGCCAGCAGCTTATCTCCCAGGGCCATAGTCGGCTACACCTTC.

This clone has a handful of counts. The chain has TRBV5-1 and TRBJ1-1, with TRBD1 identical over 7 bases. Germline CDR1 SGHRS, CDR2 YFSETQ. Germline trimming cut 3 bases from V and 2 bases from J; bases unmatched to any gene: 4. The CDR3 runs to 14 residues. DNA of the CDR3: TGCGCCAGCAGCTGGGGACAGCCCAACACTGAAGCTTTCTTT. It encodes CASSWGQPNTEAFF.

The J gene is TRBJ1-2, the V gene TRBV6-5; no definite D call. Germline V lookup: CDR1 MNHEY, CDR2 SVGAGI. Trimming stripped 2 bases from V and 2 bases from J, with 12 bases between. There are 15 residues in the CDR3. The DNA of the CDR3 is TGTGCCAGCAGTTACGGTTCGCAGGAAAACTATGGCTACACCTTC. Translating it yields CASSYGSQENYGYTF.

This clone has more than one count but fewer than ten. The rearrangement links TRBV13 to TRBJ2-7; a weak D match, TRBD1 (6 bases). Germline V gene lookup returns CDR1 PRHDT and CDR2 FYEKMQ (reference sequence). V dropped 5 bases and J dropped 2 bases, with 22 bases sitting between them. The CDR3 sequence is 17 residues long. The CDR3 DNA is TGTGCCAGCAGCACGGGCCGGACGCCGGGACAAGCCTACGAGCAGTACTTC. This encodes CASSTGRTPGQAYEQYF.

The chain is built from TRBV5-1 and TRBJ2-3; D is perhaps TRBD1 (6 bases). The CDR3 contains 16 residues. The germline gives CDR1 SGHRS, CDR2 YFSETQ. V lost 0 bases to trimming and J lost 1 base, with 12 bases between them. The CDR3 nucleotides read TGCGCCAGCAGCTTGGAGGGGACAACCGGCACAGATACGCAGTATTTT. It codes for CASSLEGTTGTDTQYF.

The rearrangement joins TRBV7-2 to TRBJ1-5, with D hard to call. Germline V CDR1 and CDR2: SGHTA, FQGNSA. V was shortened by 2 bases and J by 0 bases, with 8 bases between the two germline ends. This CDR3 has 15 residues. The CDR3 reads CASSLRDYSNQPQHF. Here the CDR3 DNA reads TGTGCCAGCAGCTTACGAGATTATAGCAATCAGCCCCAGCATTTT. The full variable domain, rest sourced from reference TRBV7-2 and TRBJ1-5, is GAGVSQSPSNKVTEKGKDVELRCDPISGHTALYWYRQSLGQGLEFLIYFQGNSAPDKSGLPSDRFSAERTGGSVSTLTIQRTQQEDSAVYLCASSLRDYSNQPQHFGDGTRLSIL.

This clone appeared a single time. This sequence joins TRBV7-9 and TRBJ2-7, with D possibly matching TRBD2 (7 bases). CDR1 and CDR2 (germline): SEHNR, FQNEAQ (reference sequence). The ends were cut back, 10 bases at V and 2 bases at J, with 18 bases in the middle. The CDR3 length is 14 residues. This CDR3 is CATVSSGGTYEQYF. The CDR3 bases are TGTGCCACCGTATCCTCGGGGGGCACCTACGAGCAGTACTTC. Full variable domain (rest looked up from reference TRBV7-9 and TRBJ2-7): DTGVSQNPRHKITKRGQNVTFRCDPISEHNRLYWYRQTLGQGPEFLTYFQNEAQLEKSRLLSDRFSAERPKGSFSTLEIQRTEQGDSAMYLCATVSSGGTYEQYFGPGTRLTVT.

The chain joins TRBV6-5 to TRBJ1-1; D is possibly TRBD1 (5 bases). Trimming pared 2 bases from V and 7 bases from J, leaving 8 bases between. Germline values: CDR1 MNHEY, CDR2 SVGAGI. The CDR3 contains 12 residues. CDR3 sequence (DNA): TGTGCCAGCAGTTACGGGGGGGGTGAAGCTTTCTTT. Encoded protein: CASSYGGGEAFF.

The chain carries TRBV5-6 and TRBJ1-1; D is perhaps TRBD1 (6 bases). The V end was cut by 5 bases, the J end by 0 bases, with 8 bases between. The CDR3 consists of 13 residues. Germline loops: CDR1 SGHDT, CDR2 YYEEEE. The chain's CDR3 is CASSWTVNTEAFF. In DNA form, the CDR3 reads TGTGCCAGCAGTTGGACAGTGAACACTGAAGCTTTCTTT.

This clone was counted a single time. The chain couples TRBV2 to TRBJ2-3, with TRBD2 matching over 12 bases. The germline CDR1 and CDR2 sequences are SNHLY and FYNNEI. The CDR3 has 18 residues. V trimming: 5 bases; J trimming: 3 bases; junction bases outside the gene matches: 12. This chain's CDR3 is CASSPQNLAGGKTDTQYF. The CDR3 nucleotides are TGTGCCAGCAGTCCCCAAAACCTAGCGGGGGGGAAGACAGATACGCAGTATTTT.

The J gene is TRBJ1-6, the V gene TRBV27; 9 bases fit TRBD1. This CDR3 contains 17 residues. V trimming: 7 bases; J trimming: 5 bases; junction bases outside the gene matches: 12. Germline assignment: CDR1 MNHEY and CDR2 SMNVEV (reference sequence). The CDR3 reads CASTRWTGAPDNSPLHF. CDR3 DNA: TGTGCCAGCACCCGATGGACAGGGGCGCCCGATAATTCACCCCTCCACTTT.

This sequence joins TRBV7-3 and TRBJ2-7; D is possibly TRBD2 (6 bases). V gave up 2 bases and J gave up 5 bases, with 16 bases separating them. Germline values: CDR1 SGHTA, CDR2 FQGTGA. The CDR3 contains 15 residues. This CDR3 is CASSLAGRGSHEQYF. CDR3 sequence (DNA): TGTGCCAGCAGCTTAGCGGGTCGGGGGTCTCACGAGCAGTACTTC.

The rearrangement links TRBV7-9 to TRBJ1-4, with 8 bases aligning to TRBD1. Trimming removed 0 bases from V and 7 bases from J; junction bases left unmatched: 4. The CDR3 extends over 15 amino acids. Germline V CDR1 and CDR2: SEHNR, FQNEAQ (reference sequence). CDR3 sequence reads: CASSLATGGFEKLFF. The DNA of the CDR3 is TGTGCCAGCAGCTTAGCAACAGGGGGTTTTGAAAAACTGTTTTTT.

The CDR3 here is CASSQDYGVPNTEAFF. The CDR3 DNA follows: TGTGCCAGCAGCCAAGATTACGGGGTACCGAACACTGAAGCTTTCTTT. This chain joins TRBV4-2 and TRBJ1-1; no firm D call. This CDR3 has 16 amino acids. V was clipped by 0 bases and J by 1 base, with 12 bases between them. Germline V lookup: CDR1 LGHNA, CDR2 YNFKEQ.

This chain connects TRBV29-1 to TRBJ2-5; 11 bases align to TRBD1. The end of the DNA is better explained by TRBJ2-7, so the J call may be wrong. The germline CDR1 and CDR2 sequences are SQVTM and ANQGSEA. CDR3 length: 14 amino acids. The CDR3 DNA is TGCAGCGTAGTTCCCGGGACAGGGGGAATCGAGCAGTACTTC. Its protein is CSVVPGTGGIEQYF.

This clone has a handful of counts. The V call is TRBV5-1, the J call TRBJ2-3; TRBD2 matches 12 bases. V lost 5 bases to trimming and J lost 1 base; unmatched junction nucleotides: 14. The germline CDR1 and CDR2 sequences are SGHRS and YFSETQ. The CDR3 is made up of 19 amino acids. In DNA form, the CDR3 reads TGCGCCAGCAGTACCGGGGGTCTAGCGGGGGGGCGAGGCACAGATACGCAGTATTTT. Its translation is CASSTGGLAGGRGTDTQYF.

This clone showed up just once. This chain's CDR3 is CASSGRGGWSDTQYF. As DNA, the CDR3 is TGTGCCAGCAGCGGCCGGGGGGGGTGGTCGGATACGCAGTATTTT. The chain carries TRBV13 and TRBJ2-3; 8 bases line up with TRBD2. CDR3 length equals 15 residues. J lost 6 bases, V lost 5 bases, and 10 bases had no gene match. The germline V gene has CDR1 PRHDT and CDR2 FYEKMQ (reference sequence). Complete variable domain (other parts from reference TRBV13 and TRBJ2-3): AAGVIQSPRHLIKEKRETATLKCYPIPRHDTVYWYQQGPGQDPQFLISFYEKMQSDKGSIPDRFSAQQFSDYHSELNMSSLELGDSALYFCASSGRGGWSDTQYFGPGTRLTVL.

This sequence joins TRBV9 and TRBJ2-5, with 11 positions matching TRBD2. The trim removed 0 bases at V and 3 bases at J, leaving 4 bases unmatched. The CDR3 contains 16 residues. The germline gives CDR1 SGDLS, CDR2 YYNGEE. CDR3 nucleotides: TGTGCCAGCAGCGTAGATCTTAGCGGGGGGGAAGAGACCCAGTACTTC. Translated, it gives CASSVDLSGGEETQYF.

The chain is built from TRBV14 and TRBJ2-7; 7 bases fit TRBD1. V was clipped by 2 bases and J by 4 bases; unmatched bases: 14. This CDR3 spans 17 amino acids. CDR1 and CDR2 from the germline V gene are SGHDN and FVKESK. The CDR3 loop is CASSQLFGTEEDYEQYF. CDR3 coding DNA: TGTGCCAGCAGCCAACTTTTCGGGACAGAAGAAGATTACGAGCAGTACTTC.

This clone occurred a few times. This chain connects TRBV5-6 to TRBJ2-1; 7 bases are a match to TRBD1. Germline CDR1 and CDR2: SGHDT and YYEEEE. After removal of 1 base from V and 8 bases from J, the junction contained 3 bases not matched to a gene. This CDR3 has 13 residues. The CDR3 DNA reads TGTGCCAGCAGCTTGTTAGGGGGCGATGAGCAGTTCTTC. Translated, it gives CASSLLGGDEQFF.

This clone was detected once. This chain connects TRBV4-3 to TRBJ2-7, with TRBD2 matching 10 bases. Germline trimming cut 1 base from V and 8 bases from J; bases unmatched to any gene: 14. This CDR3 region has 17 residues. Germline loops: CDR1 LGHNA, CDR2 YSLEER. The CDR3 reads CASSQGPSGGTPTKQYF. The DNA for the CDR3 is TGCGCCAGCAGCCAAGGGCCTAGCGGGGGAACCCCTACGAAGCAGTACTTC.

The J gene is TRBJ2-5, the V gene TRBV18; no clear D gene. Germline V CDR1 and CDR2: KGHSH, LQKENI. Trimming removed 2 bases at V and 4 bases at J, with 5 bases between. The CDR3 length is 12 residues. CDR3 in amino acids: CASSPGRETQYF. The CDR3 DNA is TGTGCCAGCTCACCAGGGCGAGAGACCCAGTACTTC.